A selection of T cell receptor beta chains follows, all from one sample in a study of identical twins. Each CDR3 protein is one row after TCRdb ran MiXCR on the 5' RACE reads. The sample yields approximately 350,000 distinct CDR3 sequences, 10% to 15% seen once. These data are also associated with another study on yellow fever vaccine responses in identical twins.

Material for sequencing was CD8+ T cells sorted from blood. Source of these receptors: a young woman in good health. Both conserved end residues are part of each CDR3. The order of the fields is clone size, V gene, D gene, J gene, CDR3 DNA, CDR3 protein. A D gene is named only where the DNA matches it firmly. Expanded clones are given a class, and other clones once, few, many or no size at all.

size: NA; V: TRBV20-1; D: NA; J: TRBJ2-2; DNA: TGCAGTGCTAGGGGGTTGGCCGGGGAGCTGTTTTTT; CDR3: CSARGLAGELFF
size: few; V: TRBV20-1; D: TRBD2; J: TRBJ2-1; DNA: TGCAGTGCGACGTCTCCAAGACTAGCGGAACTCAATGAGCAGTTCTTC; CDR3: CSATSPRLAELNEQFF
size: few; V: TRBV20-1; D: NA; J: TRBJ2-1; DNA: TGCAGTGCTAGCGGTGAGGAGACTTCGTACAATGAGCAGTTCTTC; CDR3: CSASGEETSYNEQFF
size: NA; V: TRBV4-2; D: NA; J: TRBJ1-2; DNA: TGTGCCAGCAGCCAATCTGGACAGTTCTATGGCTACACCTTC; CDR3: CASSQSGQFYGYTF
size: few; V: TRBV20-1; D: TRBD1; J: TRBJ2-7; DNA: TGCAGTGCCCCAGGGACAGGGATTTACTCCTACGAGCAGTACTTC; CDR3: CSAPGTGIYSYEQYF
size: NA; V: TRBV28; D: TRBD1; J: TRBJ2-4; DNA: TGTGCCAGCAGTTTCCTCACCGGACAGGAGCTAGCCAAAAACATTCAGTACTTC; CDR3: CASSFLTGQELAKNIQYF
size: few; V: TRBV29-1; D: NA; J: TRBJ1-2; DNA: TGCAGCGTTCTAACAGGGAAAATCTATGGCTACACCTTC; CDR3: CSVLTGKIYGYTF
size: NA; V: TRBV12-3/TRBV12-4; D: NA; J: TRBJ2-7; DNA: TGTGCCAGCAGTTCGGGATTGGGGTACGAGCAGTACTTC; CDR3: CASSSGLGYEQYF
size: many; V: TRBV28; D: NA; J: TRBJ2-1; DNA: TGTGCCAGCAGTCCATTAGTGGGCTCCTACAATGAGCAGTTCTTC; CDR3: CASSPLVGSYNEQFF
size: NA; V: TRBV5-1; D: TRBD2; J: TRBJ2-1; DNA: TGCGCCAGCAGCTTGAGGTCGACTAGCGGGATGGGCTCCTACAATGAGCAGTTCTTC; CDR3: CASSLRSTSGMGSYNEQFF
size: NA; V: TRBV4-1; D: NA; J: TRBJ1-1; DNA: TGCGCCAGCAGCCAAGAGGACTCTAACACTGAAGCTTTCTTT; CDR3: CASSQEDSNTEAFF
size: NA; V: TRBV12-3/TRBV12-4; D: TRBD1; J: TRBJ2-3; DNA: TGTGCCAGCAGTTTCGGGACAGGGAAGGCAGATACGCAGTATTTT; CDR3: CASSFGTGKADTQYF
size: NA; V: TRBV24-1; D: TRBD1; J: TRBJ2-2; DNA: TGTGCCACCGAGGACGGGACAGGGAACACCGGGGAGCTGTTTTTT; CDR3: CATEDGTGNTGELFF
size: few; V: TRBV2; D: NA; J: TRBJ2-5; DNA: TGTGCCGGACTCACGGGGTTAAAAGAGACCCAGTACTTC; CDR3: CAGLTGLKETQYF
size: NA; V: TRBV27; D: NA; J: TRBJ2-7; DNA: TGTGCCAGCAGTTTATCGAGGAGCTCCTACGAGCAGTACTTC; CDR3: CASSLSRSSYEQYF
size: NA; V: TRBV20-1; D: NA; J: TRBJ1-1; DNA: TGCAGTGCCCTTCGAGGGAAGAACACTGAAGCTTTCTTT; CDR3: CSALRGKNTEAFF
size: few; V: TRBV7-9; D: NA; J: TRBJ2-2; DNA: TGTGCCAGCAGCTTAGTCTTTGGCGGGGAGCTGTTTTTT; CDR3: CASSLVFGGELFF
size: few; V: TRBV4-1; D: TRBD2; J: TRBJ2-7; DNA: TGCGCCAGCAGCCAAGGGACTAGCGGGAGTGGGTCCTACGAGCAGTACTTC; CDR3: CASSQGTSGSGSYEQYF
size: NA; V: TRBV5-6; D: NA; J: TRBJ1-2; DNA: TGTGCCAGCACCAGAGAATTCGACTCGTATGGCTACACCTTC; CDR3: CASTREFDSYGYTF
size: few; V: TRBV12-3/TRBV12-4; D: NA; J: TRBJ2-1; DNA: TGTGCCAGCAGTTTAGGAACGGATGAGCAGTTCTTC; CDR3: CASSLGTDEQFF
size: NA; V: TRBV7-9; D: TRBD2; J: TRBJ2-1; DNA: TGTGCCAGCAGTAATGGACTAGCGGGAGCTCGGGAGCAGTTCTTC; CDR3: CASSNGLAGAREQFF
size: NA; V: TRBV19; D: NA; J: TRBJ2-7; DNA: TGTGCCAGTAGTAGTGGATACGGGTCCTACGAGCAGTACTTC; CDR3: CASSSGYGSYEQYF
size: few; V: TRBV12-3/TRBV12-4; D: TRBD1; J: TRBJ2-7; DNA: TGTGCCAGCAGTTTCCGGGACAGGCTGTACGAGCAGTACTTC; CDR3: CASSFRDRLYEQYF
size: few; V: TRBV4-1; D: NA; J: TRBJ2-5; DNA: TGCGCCAGCAGCCAAGATCGGGGGAACCTGGAGACCCAGTACTTC; CDR3: CASSQDRGNLETQYF
size: NA; V: TRBV2; D: NA; J: TRBJ1-5; DNA: TGTGCCAGCAGAAACCTCGAAGACGGGAGCAATCAGCCCCAGCATTTT; CDR3: CASRNLEDGSNQPQHF
size: few; V: TRBV7-9; D: TRBD1; J: TRBJ2-1; DNA: TGTGCCACCGCGGGACAGGTTGGGTACAATGAGCAGTTCTTC; CDR3: CATAGQVGYNEQFF
size: NA; V: TRBV12-3/TRBV12-4; D: TRBD2; J: TRBJ2-1; DNA: TGTGCCAGCGCTCCGGGACTAGCGGGAGGGTTGGGGTACAATGAGCAGTTCTTC; CDR3: CASAPGLAGGLGYNEQFF
size: NA; V: TRBV21-1; D: NA; J: TRBJ1-5; DNA: TGTGCCAGCAGCAAAGAGTGGCGGCCCTGTCAGCCCCAGCATTTT; CDR3: CASSKEWRPCQPQHF
size: few; V: TRBV5-1; D: TRBD2; J: TRBJ2-1; DNA: TGCGCCAGCAGCTTGGTTCCCCGGGGGGACTACAATGAGCAGTTCTTC; CDR3: CASSLVPRGDYNEQFF